Listed below are T cell receptor beta chains from one sample, sequenced in a study of T cells after yellow fever vaccination. TCRdb itself ran the 5' RACE reads through MiXCR, one entry per CDR3 protein. This sample has more than 95,000 distinct CDR3 sequences, with 7.2% found just once. Source: CD4+ T cells sorted from PBMCs, taken around 45 days after the first yellow fever vaccination. These receptors all come from a young man who received the YFV17D yellow fever vaccine. The CDR3 runs from the conserved cysteine through the conserved F or W. A D gene is named only where the DNA matches it firmly. A clone size is listed for some rows: how often the clone was seen (once, few, many), or a class if it is expanded.

clone size: many
V gene: TRBV28
D gene: .
J gene: TRBJ2-2
CDR3 DNA: TGTGCCAGCAGTCACGGGGGGAACACCGGGGAGCTGTTTTTT
CDR3 protein: CASSHGGNTGELFF

clone size: many
V gene: TRBV5-6
D gene: .
J gene: TRBJ1-1
CDR3 DNA: TGTGCCAGCAGCTTAATAGGGCGGATGGCCACTGAAGCTTTCTTT
CDR3 protein: CASSLIGRMATEAFF

clone size: many
V gene: TRBV5-1
D gene: .
J gene: TRBJ1-6
CDR3 DNA: TGCGCCAGCAGCTTGTCGCCAGGGCGAGATTCACCCCTCCACTTT
CDR3 protein: CASSLSPGRDSPLHF

clone size: few
V gene: TRBV7-2
D gene: .
J gene: TRBJ1-1
CDR3 DNA: TGTGCCAGCAGCTTAAGCCAGGCGAACACTGAAGCTTTCTTT
CDR3 protein: CASSLSQANTEAFF

clone size: many
V gene: TRBV5-1
D gene: TRBD1
J gene: TRBJ1-1
CDR3 DNA: TGCGCCAGCAGCATGGGACAGTTGAACACTGAAGCTTTCTTT
CDR3 protein: CASSMGQLNTEAFF

clone size: many
V gene: TRBV5-1
D gene: TRBD1
J gene: TRBJ2-5
CDR3 DNA: TGCGCCAGCAGCTTGGCCGGACAGGGGGCTGAGACCCAGTACTTC
CDR3 protein: CASSLAGQGAETQYF

clone size: few
V gene: TRBV28
D gene: .
J gene: TRBJ1-6
CDR3 DNA: TGTGCCAGCAGTTTGAGTGTAGGAAGTTTCCTCTCCACCCTCCACTTT
CDR3 protein: CASSLSVGSFLSTLHF

clone size: many
V gene: TRBV11-2
D gene: TRBD2
J gene: TRBJ2-1
CDR3 DNA: TGTGCCAGCAGCGGGGGGGCCTACAATGAGCAGTTCTTC
CDR3 protein: CASSGGAYNEQFF

clone size: many
V gene: TRBV20-1
D gene: .
J gene: TRBJ2-3
CDR3 DNA: TGCAGTGCTAGAGATACCGGGGGGCCGCCCTATTTT
CDR3 protein: CSARDTGGPPYF

clone size: many
V gene: TRBV7-2
D gene: .
J gene: TRBJ1-1
CDR3 DNA: TGTGCCAGCAGCTCGGAGGCGAACACTGAAGCTTTCTTT
CDR3 protein: CASSSEANTEAFF

clone size: many
V gene: TRBV11-2
D gene: TRBD1
J gene: TRBJ2-3
CDR3 DNA: TGTGCCAGCAGCCACTACAGGGGGCCCCCAGATACGCAGTATTTT
CDR3 protein: CASSHYRGPPDTQYF

clone size: few
V gene: TRBV3-1
D gene: TRBD1
J gene: TRBJ1-6
CDR3 DNA: TGTGCCAGCAGCCAAGATCCGACAGGGTTCAATAATTCACCCCTCCACTTT
CDR3 protein: CASSQDPTGFNNSPLHF

clone size: few
V gene: TRBV7-9
D gene: .
J gene: TRBJ2-5
CDR3 DNA: TGTGCCAGCAGCCCAGGACGGACAAAGTGGGAGACCCAGTACTTC
CDR3 protein: CASSPGRTKWETQYF

clone size: .
V gene: TRBV5-3
D gene: .
J gene: TRBJ2-4
CDR3 DNA: TGTGCCAGGGGCCCCAGGGTCTTACTAGCCAAAAACATTCAGTACTTC
CDR3 protein: CARGPRVLLAKNIQYF

clone size: many
V gene: TRBV4-1
D gene: .
J gene: TRBJ2-1
CDR3 DNA: TGCGCCAGCAGCCCCCCCCAGTACAATGAGCAGTTCTTC
CDR3 protein: CASSPPQYNEQFF

clone size: many
V gene: TRBV7-9
D gene: .
J gene: TRBJ2-7
CDR3 DNA: TGTGCCAGCAGCCCGTGGACAGCTACCTACGAGCAGTACTTC
CDR3 protein: CASSPWTATYEQYF

clone size: many
V gene: TRBV3-1
D gene: .
J gene: TRBJ1-6
CDR3 DNA: TGTGCCAGCAGCCGGAAGATCCTTTGGTCACCCCTCCACTTT
CDR3 protein: CASSRKILWSPLHF

clone size: .
V gene: TRBV10-3
D gene: .
J gene: TRBJ1-4
CDR3 DNA: TGTGCCATAAAAGACAGCTCTAATGAAAAACTGTTTTTT
CDR3 protein: CAIKDSSNEKLFF

clone size: many
V gene: TRBV5-1
D gene: TRBD2
J gene: TRBJ2-3
CDR3 DNA: TGCGCCAGCAGCCCGCCGGTGGCGGGAGCGGATACGCAGTATTTT
CDR3 protein: CASSPPVAGADTQYF

clone size: few
V gene: TRBV6-1
D gene: .
J gene: TRBJ2-1
CDR3 DNA: TGTGCCAGCAGTGAACAGCCGGGGGCGACCTCCTACAATGAGCAGTTCTTC
CDR3 protein: CASSEQPGATSYNEQFF

clone size: many
V gene: TRBV27
D gene: TRBD2
J gene: TRBJ2-1
CDR3 DNA: TGTGCCAGCAGTTTCGGACTAGCGGGGAGACACAATGAGCAGTTCTTC
CDR3 protein: CASSFGLAGRHNEQFF

clone size: many
V gene: TRBV20-1
D gene: TRBD1
J gene: TRBJ2-3
CDR3 DNA: TGCAGTGCTAGAGAACAGGGGGGCGTAGATACGCAGTATTTT
CDR3 protein: CSAREQGGVDTQYF